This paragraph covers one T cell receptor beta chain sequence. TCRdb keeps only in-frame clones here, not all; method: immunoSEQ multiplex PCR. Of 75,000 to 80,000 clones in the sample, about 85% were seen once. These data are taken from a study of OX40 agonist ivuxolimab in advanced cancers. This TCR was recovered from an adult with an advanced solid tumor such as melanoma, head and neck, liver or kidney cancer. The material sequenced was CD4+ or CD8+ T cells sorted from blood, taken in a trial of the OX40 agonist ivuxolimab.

CDR3 loop: CASGYQYGTDTQYF. DNA of the CDR3: TGTGCCAGTGGGTATCAGTATGGCACAGATACGCAGTATTTT. This chain joins TRBV19 and TRBJ2-3, with D uncertain. V lost 8 bases to trimming and J lost 1 base, with 13 bases between them. Germline lookup yields CDR1 LNHDA and CDR2 SQIVND (reference sequence). The CDR3 sequence is 14 residues long.